The 17 T cell receptor beta chains reported below all come from one sample, sequenced in a study of blood T cell repertoires in COVID-19. Libraries were prepared by immunoSEQ multiplex PCR; TCRdb keeps only in-frame clonotypes and omits some of them. The repertoire holds about 120,000 clones, over 80% seen once, with 25% to 30% in the top ten. Sequencing was carried out using peripheral blood. The receptors were gathered from a woman aged 70-85 years with acute or convalescent COVID-19.

The gene calls are TRBV28 and TRBJ1-4, with D perhaps TRBD1 (5 bases). V lost 8 bases, J lost 8 bases, and 15 bases lay in between. Germline assignment: CDR1 MDHEN and CDR2 SYDVKM. The CDR3 contains 13 residues. The CDR3 DNA reads TGTGCCAGCTGCGGGGGTTTCCAGGAAAAACTGTTTTTT. This encodes CASCGGFQEKLFF.

The chain employs TRBV9 and TRBJ1-6, with TRBD1 matching 12 bases. CDR3 length equals 16 residues. Germline V gene sequence: CDR1 SGDLS, CDR2 YYNGEE. The trim removed 3 bases at V and 7 bases at J, leaving 5 bases unmatched. DNA for the CDR3: TGTGCCAGCAGCGCAAGGGACAGGGGGCGGAATTCACCCCTCCACTTT. Its translation is CASSARDRGRNSPLHF.

This sequence joins TRBV28 and TRBJ1-5; D gene unclear. V gave up 7 bases and J gave up 0 bases, with 13 bases separating them. The CDR3 is 15 residues long. The germline V gene has CDR1 MDHEN and CDR2 SYDVKM. The CDR3 DNA reads TGTGCCAGCACCCACCGGAGAATTAGCAATCAGCCCCAGCATTTT. It encodes CASTHRRISNQPQHF.

This clone was counted a single time. The chain joins TRBV2 to TRBJ1-5; weak D call: TRBD1 (5 bases). Trimming cost V 6 bases and J 0 bases, with 12 bases left between them. CDR1 and CDR2 from the germline V gene are SNHLY and FYNNEI. The CDR3 spans 15 residues. The CDR3 DNA sequence: TGTGCCAGCAGAAGGGGTTTTAATAGCAATCAGCCCCAGCATTTT. It translates to CASRRGFNSNQPQHF.

The genes are TRBV2 and TRBJ1-1; D may be TRBD1 (6 bases). Looked up from germline, CDR1 is SNHLY and CDR2 is FYNNEI. The CDR3 consists of 14 residues. V shed 2 bases and J shed 4 bases, with 11 bases lying between them. The CDR3 reads CASSEQGQSTEAFF. For the CDR3, the DNA is TGTGCCAGCAGTGAACAGGGGCAGTCCACTGAAGCTTTCTTT.

V usage is TRBV28 and J usage is TRBJ1-1, with a weak D call TRBD1 (5 bases). This CDR3 has 13 amino acids. Germline V lookup: CDR1 MDHEN, CDR2 SYDVKM. V gave up 6 bases and J gave up 8 bases, with 16 bases separating them. For the CDR3, the DNA is TGTGCCAGCAGGGGGATAGGGGAAGTAGAAGCTTTCTTT. Translation gives CASRGIGEVEAFF. Combining the CDR3 with reference TRBV28 and TRBJ1-1 gives the whole variable domain DVKVTQSSRYLVKRTGEKVFLECVQDMDHENMFWYRQDPGLGLRLIYFSYDVKMKEKGDIPEGYSVSREKKERFSLILESASTNQTSMYLCASRGIGEVEAFFGQGTRLTVV.

The gene calls are TRBV7-2 and TRBJ2-1, with 8 bases lining up with TRBD2. The trim removed 0 bases at V and 5 bases at J, leaving 3 bases unmatched. The CDR3 is 15 amino acids. CDR1 is SGHTA, CDR2 FQGNSA, per germline. This chain's CDR3 is CASSLASGAHNEQFF. The CDR3 DNA reads as TGTGCCAGCAGCTTAGCTAGCGGGGCCCACAATGAGCAGTTCTTC.

The chain couples TRBV30 to TRBJ2-1, with 8 bases fitting TRBD2. CDR3 length: 14 amino acids. Germline V gene lookup returns CDR1 GTSNPN and CDR2 SVGIG (reference sequence). Trimming removed 3 bases from V and 1 base from J; junction bases left unmatched: 2. The CDR3 region has the DNA TGTGCCTGGAGCGGGGGGGCTTCCTACAATGAGCAGTTCTTC. It codes for CAWSGGASYNEQFF.

This chain connects TRBV10-3 to TRBJ2-2, with D perhaps TRBD2 (6 bases). The CDR3 covers 19 residues. Germline V CDR1 and CDR2: ENHRY, SYGVKD. The V gene lost 0 bases and the J gene lost 1 base, with 18 bases spanning the gap. The CDR3 DNA reads as TGTGCCATCAGTGAGTCGCGCCCCGCGGTCGGGGGGAACACCGGGGAGCTGTTTTTT. This translates into CAISESRPAVGGNTGELFF.

The chain is built from TRBV7-9 and TRBJ2-5; D possibly corresponds to TRBD2 (5 bases). The germline CDR1 and CDR2 sequences are SEHNR and FQNEAQ (reference sequence). Trimming took off 1 base at V and 4 bases at J, with 10 bases between the two ends. This CDR3 is 14 amino acids long. This CDR3 reads CASSLDEGRETQYF. The CDR3 coding sequence is TGTGCCAGCAGCTTAGATGAGGGTCGAGAGACCCAGTACTTC.

The rearrangement links TRBV6-2 or TRBV6-3 to TRBJ1-4, with D uncertain. CDR3 length equals 16 residues. The V end was cut by 2 bases, the J end by 6 bases, with 16 bases between. Germline loops: CDR1 MNHEY, CDR2 SVGEGT. The CDR3 protein is CASSYRRIGEDEKLFF. The CDR3 nucleotides read TGTGCCAGCAGTTACCGTAGAATAGGAGAGGATGAAAAACTGTTTTTT.

V and J are TRBV11-3 and TRBJ2-3; 8 bases line up with TRBD1. With V trimmed by 5 bases and J by 2 bases, 12 bases remained unmatched. The CDR3 contains 17 residues. Germline loops: CDR1 SGHNT, CDR2 YENEEA. The CDR3 nucleotides read TGTGCCAGCAGCCAAGCCCACCAGGGGGCGGACACAGATACGCAGTATTTT. Translation gives CASSQAHQGADTDTQYF.

The chain links TRBV20-1 to TRBJ2-5, with D perhaps TRBD1 (5 bases). This CDR3 spans 11 amino acids. Germline V CDR1 and CDR2: DFQATT, SNEGSKA (reference sequence). Trimming removed 3 bases at V and 5 bases at J, with 7 bases between. The DNA for the CDR3 is TGCAGTGCTAGGGGGCGGGAGACCCAGTACTTC. Translating it yields CSARGRETQYF.

This chain joins TRBV6-5 and TRBJ1-2, with no clear D. Trimming took 6 bases from V and 0 from J, leaving 11 bases between them. The CDR3 is made up of 14 amino acids. Germline V gives CDR1 MNHEY, CDR2 SVGAGI. The DNA of the CDR3 is TGTGCCAGCAGCCCGGTCCAAGCTAACTATGGCTACACCTTC. Translating gives CASSPVQANYGYTF.

The J gene is TRBJ2-2, the V gene TRBV29-1; TRBD1 matches at 8 bases. This CDR3 comprises 14 residues. The germline V gene has CDR1 SQVTM and CDR2 ANQGSEA. V shed 3 bases and J 3 bases; nucleotides not matched to a gene: 3. Here the CDR3 reads CSVDTGGHTGELFF. CDR3 nucleotides: TGCAGCGTTGACACAGGGGGTCACACCGGGGAGCTGTTTTTT.

The rearrangement uses TRBV30 and TRBJ1-5; D unresolved. This CDR3 comprises 13 residues. CDR1 GTSNPN and CDR2 SVGIG come from the germline V gene (reference sequence). Trimming removed 2 bases at V and 7 bases at J, with 12 bases between. This CDR3 reads CAWSSGMDQPQHF. As DNA, the CDR3 is TGTGCCTGGAGTTCGGGGATGGACCAGCCCCAGCATTTT.

The chain links TRBV5-1 to TRBJ2-5, with 8 nucleotides matching TRBD1. This CDR3 has 15 amino acids. Trimming cost V 3 bases and J 5 bases; bases outside gene matches: 9. Germline CDR1 reads SGHRS; CDR2 reads YFSETQ. CDR3 residues: CASSSPQGAPETQYF. The CDR3 bases are TGCGCCAGCAGCTCCCCCCAGGGGGCCCCTGAGACCCAGTACTTC.